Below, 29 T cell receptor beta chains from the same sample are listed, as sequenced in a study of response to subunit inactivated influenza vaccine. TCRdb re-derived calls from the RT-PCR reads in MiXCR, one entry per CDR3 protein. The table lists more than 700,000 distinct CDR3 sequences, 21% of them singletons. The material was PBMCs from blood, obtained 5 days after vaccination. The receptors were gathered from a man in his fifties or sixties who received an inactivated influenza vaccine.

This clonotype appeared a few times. The CDR3 protein is CASSTASNTGELFF. CDR3 nucleotides: TGTGCCAGCAGCACTGCCTCGAACACCGGGGAGCTGTTTTTT. The chain recombines TRBV9 with TRBJ2-2; no clear D. This CDR3 comprises 14 residues. V lost 4 bases and J lost 0, with 7 bases in between. Per the germline V gene, CDR1 is SGDLS and CDR2 is YYNGEE.

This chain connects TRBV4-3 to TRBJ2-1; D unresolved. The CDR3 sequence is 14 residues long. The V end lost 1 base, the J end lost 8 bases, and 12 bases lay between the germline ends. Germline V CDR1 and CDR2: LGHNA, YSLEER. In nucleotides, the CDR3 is TGCGCCAGCAGCCAAGTTCTTGGGTGGCATGAGCAGTTCTTC. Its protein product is CASSQVLGWHEQFF.

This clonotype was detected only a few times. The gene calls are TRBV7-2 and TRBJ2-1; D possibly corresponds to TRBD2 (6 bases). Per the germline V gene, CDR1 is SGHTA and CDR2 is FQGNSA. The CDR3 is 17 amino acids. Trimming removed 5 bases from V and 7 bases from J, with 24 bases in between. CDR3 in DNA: TGTGCCAGCAGCCTTTGGACTATCGGGTGGGTAAGGAATGAGCAGTTCTTC. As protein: CASSLWTIGWVRNEQFF.

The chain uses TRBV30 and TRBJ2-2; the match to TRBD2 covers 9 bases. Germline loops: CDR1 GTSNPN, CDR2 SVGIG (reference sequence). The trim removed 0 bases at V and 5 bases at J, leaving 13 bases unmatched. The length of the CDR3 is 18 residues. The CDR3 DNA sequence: TGTGCCTGGAGTGTATCACTCTTAAGCGGGAGGAGGACCGGGGAGCTGTTTTTT. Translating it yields CAWSVSLLSGRRTGELFF.

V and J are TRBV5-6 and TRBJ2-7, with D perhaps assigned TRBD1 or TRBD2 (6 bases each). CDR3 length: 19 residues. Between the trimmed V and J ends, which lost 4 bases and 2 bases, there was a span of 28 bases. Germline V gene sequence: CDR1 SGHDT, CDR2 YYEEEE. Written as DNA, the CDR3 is TGTGCCAGCAGCCTTTTGGGGGGCCAGAACGGGGGAATAACCTACGAGCAGTACTTC. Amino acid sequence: CASSLLGGQNGGITYEQYF. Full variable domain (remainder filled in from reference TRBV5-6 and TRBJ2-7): DAGVTQSPTHLIKTRGQQVTLRCSPKSGHDTVSWYQQALGQGPQFIFQYYEEEERQRGNFPDRFSGHQFPNYSSELNVNALLLGDSALYLCASSLLGGQNGGITYEQYFGPGTRLTVT.

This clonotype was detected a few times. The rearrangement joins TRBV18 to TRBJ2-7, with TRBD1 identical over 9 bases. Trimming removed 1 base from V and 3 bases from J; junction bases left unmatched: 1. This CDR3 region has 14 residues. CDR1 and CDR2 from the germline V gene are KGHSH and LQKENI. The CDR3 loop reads CASSPLDRGYEQYF. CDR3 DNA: TGTGCCAGCTCACCACTGGACAGGGGCTACGAGCAGTACTTC.

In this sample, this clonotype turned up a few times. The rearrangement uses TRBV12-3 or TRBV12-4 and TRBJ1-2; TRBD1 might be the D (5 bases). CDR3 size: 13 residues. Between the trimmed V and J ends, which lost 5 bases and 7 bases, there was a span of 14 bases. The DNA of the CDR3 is TGTGCCAGCAGTCGACTAGGCCAGGGTGGCTACACCTTC. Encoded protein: CASSRLGQGGYTF.

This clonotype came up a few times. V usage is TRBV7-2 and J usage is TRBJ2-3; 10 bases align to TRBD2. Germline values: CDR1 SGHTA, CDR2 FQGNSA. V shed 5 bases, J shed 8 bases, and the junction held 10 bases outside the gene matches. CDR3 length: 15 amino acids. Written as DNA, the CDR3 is TGTGCCAGCAGCGGAACTAGCGGGGAGTGGGGTACGCAGTATTTT. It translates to CASSGTSGEWGTQYF.

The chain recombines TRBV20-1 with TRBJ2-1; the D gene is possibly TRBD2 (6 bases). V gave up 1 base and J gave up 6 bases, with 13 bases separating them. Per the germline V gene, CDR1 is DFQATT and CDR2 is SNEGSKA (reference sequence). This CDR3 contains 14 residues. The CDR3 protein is CSARVRDLFNEQFF. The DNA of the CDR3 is TGCAGTGCTAGAGTTCGGGACTTGTTCAATGAGCAGTTCTTC.

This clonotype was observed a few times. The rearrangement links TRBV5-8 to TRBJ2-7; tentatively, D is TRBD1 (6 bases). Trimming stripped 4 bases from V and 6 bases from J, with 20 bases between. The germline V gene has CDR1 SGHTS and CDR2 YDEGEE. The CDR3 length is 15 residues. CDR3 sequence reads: CASSPQWDINGEQYF. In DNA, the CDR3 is TGTGCCAGCAGCCCACAGTGGGACATCAACGGCGAGCAGTACTTC.

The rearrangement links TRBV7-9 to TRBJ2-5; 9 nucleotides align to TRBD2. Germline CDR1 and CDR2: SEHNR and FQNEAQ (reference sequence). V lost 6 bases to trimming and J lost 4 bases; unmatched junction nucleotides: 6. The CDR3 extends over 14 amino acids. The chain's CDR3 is CASRPRTSVETQYF. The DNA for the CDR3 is TGTGCCAGCAGACCTAGGACTAGCGTAGAGACCCAGTACTTC.

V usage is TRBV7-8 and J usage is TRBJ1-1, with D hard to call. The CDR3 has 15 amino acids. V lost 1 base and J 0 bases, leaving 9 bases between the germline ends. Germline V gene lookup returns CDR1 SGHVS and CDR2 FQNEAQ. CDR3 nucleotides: TGTGCCAGCAGCTTAGTAGAGAGAATGAACACTGAAGCTTTCTTT. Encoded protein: CASSLVERMNTEAFF. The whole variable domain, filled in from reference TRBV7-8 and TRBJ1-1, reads GAGVSQSPRYKVAKRGQDVALRCDPISGHVSLFWYQQALGQGPEFLTYFQNEAQLDKSGLPSDRFFAERPEGSVSTLKIQRTQQEDSAVYLCASSLVERMNTEAFFGQGTRLTVV.

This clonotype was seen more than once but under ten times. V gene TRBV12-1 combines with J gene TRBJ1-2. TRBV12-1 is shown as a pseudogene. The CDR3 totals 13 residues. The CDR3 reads CASSFAGLEGYTF. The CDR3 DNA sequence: TGTGCCAGCAGCTTTGCGGGGCTGGAGGGCTACACCTTC.

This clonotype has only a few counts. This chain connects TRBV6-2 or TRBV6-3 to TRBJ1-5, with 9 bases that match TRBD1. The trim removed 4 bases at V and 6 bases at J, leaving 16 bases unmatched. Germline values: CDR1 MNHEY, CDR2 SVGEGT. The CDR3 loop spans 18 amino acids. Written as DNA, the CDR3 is TGTGCCAGCAGTTCAGGCCCGGGACAGGGCTCGGGGGGTCAGCCCCAGCATTTT. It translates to CASSSGPGQGSGGQPQHF.

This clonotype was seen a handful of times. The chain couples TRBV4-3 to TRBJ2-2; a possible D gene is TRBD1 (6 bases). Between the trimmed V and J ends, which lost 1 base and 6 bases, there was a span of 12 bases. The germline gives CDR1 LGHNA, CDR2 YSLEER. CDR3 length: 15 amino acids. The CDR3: CASSQGQGQPGELFF. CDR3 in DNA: TGCGCCAGCAGCCAAGGTCAGGGGCAACCCGGGGAGCTGTTTTTT.

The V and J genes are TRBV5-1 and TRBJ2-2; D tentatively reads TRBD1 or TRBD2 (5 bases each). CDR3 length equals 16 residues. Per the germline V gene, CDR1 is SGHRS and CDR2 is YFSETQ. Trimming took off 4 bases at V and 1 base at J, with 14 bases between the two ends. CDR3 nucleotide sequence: TGCGCCAGCAGCGGATCCGGGACGGTGAACACCGGGGAGCTGTTTTTT. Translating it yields CASSGSGTVNTGELFF.

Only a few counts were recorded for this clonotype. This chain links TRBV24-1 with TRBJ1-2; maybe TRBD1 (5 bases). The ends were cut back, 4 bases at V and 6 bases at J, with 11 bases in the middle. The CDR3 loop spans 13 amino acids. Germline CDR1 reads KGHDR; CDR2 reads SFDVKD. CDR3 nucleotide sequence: TGTGCCACCAGTGACCTAGGGGATGATGGCTACACCTTC. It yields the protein CATSDLGDDGYTF.

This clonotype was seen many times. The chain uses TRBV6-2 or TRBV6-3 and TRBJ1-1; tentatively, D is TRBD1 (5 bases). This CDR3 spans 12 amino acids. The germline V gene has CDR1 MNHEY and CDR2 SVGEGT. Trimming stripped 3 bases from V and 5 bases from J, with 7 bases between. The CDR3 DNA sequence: TGTGCCAGCAGTTATTGGGGGACTGAAGCTTTCTTT. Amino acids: CASSYWGTEAFF.

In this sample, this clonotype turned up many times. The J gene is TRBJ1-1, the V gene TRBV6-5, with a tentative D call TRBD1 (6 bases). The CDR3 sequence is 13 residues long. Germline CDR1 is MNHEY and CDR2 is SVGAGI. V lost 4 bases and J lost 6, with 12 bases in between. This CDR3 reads CASSSTGSAEAFF. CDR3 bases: TGTGCCAGCAGTTCTACAGGGTCAGCTGAAGCTTTCTTT.

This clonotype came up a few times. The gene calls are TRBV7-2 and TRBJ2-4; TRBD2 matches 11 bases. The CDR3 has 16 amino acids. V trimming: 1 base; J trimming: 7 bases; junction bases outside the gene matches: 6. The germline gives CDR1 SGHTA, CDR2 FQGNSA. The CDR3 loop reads CASSLGVAGGRNIQYF. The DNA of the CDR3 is TGTGCCAGCAGCTTAGGGGTAGCGGGGGGGAGGAACATTCAGTACTTC.

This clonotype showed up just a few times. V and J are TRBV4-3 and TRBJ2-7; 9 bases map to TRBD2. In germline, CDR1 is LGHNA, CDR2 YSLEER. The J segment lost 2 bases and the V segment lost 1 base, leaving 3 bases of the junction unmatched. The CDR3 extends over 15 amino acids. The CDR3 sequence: CASSQVAGETYEQYF. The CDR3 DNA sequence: TGCGCCAGCAGCCAAGTAGCGGGGGAGACCTACGAGCAGTACTTC.

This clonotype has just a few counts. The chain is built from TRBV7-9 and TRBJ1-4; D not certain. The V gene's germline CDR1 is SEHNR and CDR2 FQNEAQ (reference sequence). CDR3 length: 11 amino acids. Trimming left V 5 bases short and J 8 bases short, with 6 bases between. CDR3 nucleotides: TGTGCCAGCAGCCGGAGGGAAAAACTGTTTTTT. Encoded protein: CASSRREKLFF.

CDR3 bases: TGTGCCAGCAGCTTAGGCCAAGGGGGTTCGGAGCCCCAGCATTTT. Translated: CASSLGQGGSEPQHF. V and J are TRBV7-2 and TRBJ1-5, with D tentatively TRBD1 (6 bases). CDR1 is SGHTA, CDR2 FQGNSA, per germline. Trimming cost V 1 base and J 8 bases, with 15 bases left between them. This CDR3 has 15 residues.

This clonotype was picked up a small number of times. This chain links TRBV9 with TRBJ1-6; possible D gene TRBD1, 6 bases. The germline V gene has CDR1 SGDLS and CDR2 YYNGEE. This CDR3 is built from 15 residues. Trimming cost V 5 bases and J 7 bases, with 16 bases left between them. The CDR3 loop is CASSGGGAKNSPLHF. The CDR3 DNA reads TGTGCCAGCAGTGGCGGGGGGGCAAAGAATTCACCCCTCCACTTT. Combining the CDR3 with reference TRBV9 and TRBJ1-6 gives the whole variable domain DSGVTQTPKHLITATGQRVTLRCSPRSGDLSVYWYQQSLDQGLQFLIQYYNGEERAKGNILERFSAQQFPDLHSELNLSSLELGDSALYFCASSGGGAKNSPLHFGNGTRLTVT.

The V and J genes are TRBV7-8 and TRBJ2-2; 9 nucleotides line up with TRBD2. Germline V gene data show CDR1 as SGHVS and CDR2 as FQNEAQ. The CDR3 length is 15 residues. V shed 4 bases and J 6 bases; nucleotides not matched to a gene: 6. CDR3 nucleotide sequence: TGTGCCAGCAGCTCTAGCGGGGTAGTTTCCGGGGAGCTGTTTTTT. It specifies CASSSSGVVSGELFF.

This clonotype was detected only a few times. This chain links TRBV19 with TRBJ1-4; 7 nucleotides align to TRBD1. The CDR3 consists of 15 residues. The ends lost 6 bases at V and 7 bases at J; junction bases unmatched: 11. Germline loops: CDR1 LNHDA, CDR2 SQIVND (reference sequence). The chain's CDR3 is CASSLGTAGGEKLFF. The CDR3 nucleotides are TGTGCCAGTAGCCTTGGGACAGCTGGGGGTGAAAAACTGTTTTTT.

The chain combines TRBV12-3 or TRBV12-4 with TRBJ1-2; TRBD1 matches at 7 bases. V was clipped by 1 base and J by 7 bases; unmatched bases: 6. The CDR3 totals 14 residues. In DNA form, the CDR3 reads TGTGCCAGCAGTTTAGAGACAGGGAGGTTTGGCTACACCTTC. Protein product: CASSLETGRFGYTF.

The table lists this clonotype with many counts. As DNA, the CDR3 is TGCAGTGCTAGAACCGGCTCCTACAATGAGCAGTTCTTC. It specifies CSARTGSYNEQFF. The chain has TRBV20-1 and TRBJ2-1; D not resolved. The V end lost 2 bases, the J end lost 0 bases, and 5 bases lay between the germline ends. Germline assignment: CDR1 DFQATT and CDR2 SNEGSKA (reference sequence). The CDR3 has 13 amino acids.

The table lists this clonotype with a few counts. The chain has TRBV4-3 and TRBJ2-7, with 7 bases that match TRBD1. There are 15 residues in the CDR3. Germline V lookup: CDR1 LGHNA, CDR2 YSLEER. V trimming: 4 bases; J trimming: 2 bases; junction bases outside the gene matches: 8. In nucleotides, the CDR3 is TGCGCCAGCAGCCGCCAGACAGGGTCGGCCTACGAGCAGTACTTC. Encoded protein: CASSRQTGSAYEQYF.